The 13 T cell receptor beta chains presented below share a single source sample, sequenced in a study of T cells in Graves' hyperthyroidism and ophthalmopathy. RNA transcripts gave rise to amplified TCR beta CDR3 regions. Researchers ran a first-round RT-PCR on the TCR CDR3 using the HTBI primer set. Using its own MiXCR run on the multiplex PCR reads, TCRdb lists one record per CDR3 protein. The repertoire holds approximately 510,000 distinct CDR3 sequences, with around 20% as singletons. Source material: blood. The receptor source for this set is a man between 18 and 29 years old with Graves' hyperthyroidism.

This clonotype has at least ten counts. The rearrangement uses TRBV12-3 or TRBV12-4 and TRBJ1-5; D ambiguous. Trimming removed 5 bases at V and 7 bases at J, with 9 bases between. CDR3 size: 12 residues. CDR3 bases: TGTGCCAGCAGTCGCGGGGAACAGCCCCAGCATTTT. Residues: CASSRGEQPQHF.

This clonotype was seen repeatedly, ten times or more. The V and J genes are TRBV10-2 and TRBJ1-1; D unclear. Trimming stripped 2 bases from V and 4 bases from J, with 11 bases between. CDR1 is WSHSY, CDR2 SAAADI, per germline. The CDR3 spans 14 residues. The DNA for the CDR3 is TGCGCCAGCAGTGAGAGGCACATAATCACTGAAGCTTTCTTT. This gives the protein CASSERHIITEAFF.

The chain recombines TRBV29-1 with TRBJ1-5; D remains ambiguous. V shed 4 bases and J shed 2 bases, with 9 bases lying between them. Germline CDR1 and CDR2: SQVTM and ANQGSEA. This CDR3 is built from 13 residues. The CDR3 region is CSVAEGGNQPQHF. CDR3 nucleotides: TGCAGCGTTGCGGAGGGAGGCAATCAGCCCCAGCATTTT.

This clonotype has only a few counts. The chain recombines TRBV30 with TRBJ1-6; D uncertain. The CDR3 sequence is 12 residues long. Germline loops: CDR1 GTSNPN, CDR2 SVGIG (reference sequence). Between the trimmed V and J ends, which lost 3 bases and 7 bases, there was a span of 7 bases. The CDR3 DNA follows: TGTGCCTGGAGGCTGAGGAATTCACCCCTCCACTTT. It encodes CAWRLRNSPLHF.

This clonotype appeared many times. The gene calls are TRBV6-1 and TRBJ2-6; D gene ambiguous. The germline gives CDR1 MNHNS, CDR2 SASEGT. CDR3 length: 15 residues. Trimming left V 3 bases short and J 4 bases short, with 10 bases between. The CDR3 DNA reads TGTGCCAGCAGTGAGAGCCAAGAGGGGGCCAACGTCCTGACTTTC. Translation gives CASSESQEGANVLTF.

This clonotype was picked up many times. The V gene is TRBV2, the J gene TRBJ2-7; D is perhaps TRBD1 (6 bases). Germline CDR1 and CDR2: SNHLY and FYNNEI. The V end was cut by 6 bases, the J end by 3 bases, with 12 bases between. The CDR3 runs to 13 residues. The CDR3 region is CASRTGQNYEQYF. CDR3 sequence (DNA): TGTGCCAGCAGGACGGGACAAAACTACGAGCAGTACTTC.

This clonotype was counted many times. This sequence joins TRBV4-2 and TRBJ1-3; D unresolved. This CDR3 is 15 amino acids long. Germline CDR1 is LGHNA and CDR2 is YNFKEQ. Trimming removed 3 bases at V and 2 bases at J, with 11 bases between. Here the CDR3 DNA reads TGTGCCAGCAGCCAGTACGTTAACGCTGGAAACACCATATATTTT. Protein sequence: CASSQYVNAGNTIYF.

There are many counts of this clonotype. The J gene is TRBJ1-1, the V gene TRBV6-5; the D gene is possibly TRBD1 (5 bases). V was pared by 7 bases and J by 6 bases, with 18 bases between. The CDR3 runs to 14 residues. Germline V gene lookup returns CDR1 MNHEY and CDR2 SVGAGI. The CDR3 coding sequence is TGTGCCAGCACCCAGCGGCAGGGCGGGCCTGAAGCTTTCTTT. Encoded protein: CASTQRQGGPEAFF.

Ten or more counts support this clonotype. V usage is TRBV19 and J usage is TRBJ1-1; D unclear. In germline, CDR1 is LNHDA, CDR2 SQIVND (reference sequence). Trimming stripped 7 bases from V and 3 bases from J, with 15 bases between. The CDR3 is 14 amino acids. The CDR3 sequence is CASTDPDQYTEAFF. The CDR3 DNA reads TGTGCCAGTACCGACCCGGATCAGTACACTGAAGCTTTCTTT.

This clonotype was seen at least ten times. The rearrangement uses TRBV12-3 or TRBV12-4 and TRBJ2-7; D possibly corresponds to TRBD2 (5 bases). The CDR3 sequence is 13 residues long. Trimming removed 11 bases from V and 5 bases from J, with 19 bases in between. CDR3 coding DNA: TGTGCCTCCCAGGCAAGGGAGCTCAACGAGCAGTACTTC. Protein sequence: CASQARELNEQYF.

This clonotype was counted many times. CDR3 loop: CASRLRGTLNTEAFF. CDR3 nucleotides: TGTGCCAGCAGGCTGAGAGGGACATTGAACACTGAAGCTTTCTTT. J is TRBJ1-1 and V is TRBV28; a weak D match, TRBD1 (6 bases). Between the trimmed V and J ends, which lost 6 bases and 0 bases, there was a span of 14 bases. This CDR3 has 15 residues. CDR1 is MDHEN, CDR2 SYDVKM, per germline.

The chain combines TRBV15 with TRBJ1-1; no reliable D call. Trimming stripped 9 bases from V and 1 base from J, with 9 bases between. CDR3 length: 12 residues. Germline lookup yields CDR1 LNHNV and CDR2 YYDKDF (reference sequence). The CDR3 here is CATGLWNTEAFF. The CDR3 DNA reads as TGTGCCACGGGCCTGTGGAACACTGAAGCTTTCTTT.

This clonotype was recorded a few times. The CDR3 reads CASSVRGQGGPEAFF. CDR3 in DNA: TGTGCCAGCAGCGTGCGGGGACAGGGGGGGCCTGAAGCTTTCTTT. The chain links TRBV7-9 to TRBJ1-1, with 11 positions matching TRBD1. CDR3 size: 15 residues. Germline values: CDR1 SEHNR, CDR2 FQNEAQ (reference sequence). Germline trimming cut 5 bases from V and 6 bases from J; bases unmatched to any gene: 8.